The clone carrying this T cell receptor (beta chain) came up once. As originally analysed: Counts of nucleated cells, estimated from reference gene primer amplification, were obtained. Assay: immunoSEQ multiplex PCR; the TCRdb copy retains only in-frame clones and omits some. V, J and clone size are those of that table, while D and trimming were read from the DNA. The repertoire holds about 60,000 clones, with approximately 84% as singletons. Germline lookup yields CDR1 SGHRS and CDR2 YFSETQ. The V and J ends lost 4 bases and 6 bases, in that order; junction bases with no gene match: 5. The CDR3 loop spans 14 amino acids. The data originate from a study of blood T cell repertoires in COVID-19. Study at large: Samples of COVID-19 (acute and convalescent) were obtained from the United States, Italy and Spain. Sources were T cells, B-cell-depleted T cells, or PBMCs; the material itself was cDNA or gDNA.

This rearrangement joins TRBV5-1 to TRBJ1-2; TRBD1 aligns across 11 bases. The sequence derives from a man between 65 and 80 years old with active COVID-19. The source material was peripheral blood. CDR3 protein: CASSVGTGGHGYTF. CDR3 bases: TGCGCCAGCAGCGTCGGGACAGGGGGACATGGCTACACCTTC.